One and the same sample provided the 24 T cell receptor beta chains below, sequenced in a study of T cell repertoires in cytomegalovirus infection. TCRdb re-called the reads with MiXCR, one entry per CDR3 protein. The sample holds about 320,000 distinct CDR3 sequences, around a tenth seen once. The sequenced material came from PBMCs. These receptors all stem from a human donor in good health (CMV status not recorded). Some clones in this sample may be carry-over from other donors' samples.

J is TRBJ1-2 and V is TRBV20-1; possible D gene TRBD1, 6 bases. This CDR3 has 12 residues. From germline, CDR1 is DFQATT and CDR2 SNEGSKA (reference sequence). V was clipped by 3 bases and J by 3 bases, with 8 bases between them. The CDR3 is CSARNRDYGYTF. For the CDR3, the DNA is TGCAGTGCTAGGAACAGGGACTATGGCTACACCTTC.

This clonotype has ten or more counts. V is TRBV6-2 or TRBV6-3 and J is TRBJ2-1; D gene uncertain. Trimming cost V 0 bases and J 4 bases, with 10 bases left between them. This CDR3 region has 15 residues. Looked up from germline, CDR1 is MNHEY and CDR2 is SVGEGT. This CDR3 is CASSYSVLEYNEQFF. The CDR3 nucleotides are TGTGCCAGCAGTTACTCGGTTTTGGAGTACAATGAGCAGTTCTTC.

The rearrangement uses TRBV25-1 and TRBJ1-5; possible D gene TRBD1, 5 bases. The length of the CDR3 is 14 residues. CDR1 and CDR2 (germline): MGHDK, SYGVNS. Between the trimmed V and J ends, which lost 1 base and 4 bases, there was a span of 8 bases. The CDR3 DNA reads as TGTGCCAGCAGTGAATTGGGGGGGAATCAGCCCCAGCATTTT. Translated, it gives CASSELGGNQPQHF. Full variable domain (outside the CDR3, taken from reference TRBV25-1 and TRBJ1-5): EADIYQTPRYLVIGTGKKITLECSQTMGHDKMYWYQQDPGMELHLIHYSYGVNSTEKGDLSSESTVSRIRTEHFPLTLESARPSHTSQYLCASSELGGNQPQHFGDGTRLSIL.

The sample holds many counts of this clonotype. V usage is TRBV7-2 and J usage is TRBJ2-6; D possibly corresponds to TRBD1 (5 bases). The germline V and J ends were trimmed by 2 bases and 1 base, with 9 bases remaining between them. The CDR3 spans 16 residues. Germline CDR1 and CDR2: SGHTA and FQGNSA. The CDR3, as DNA: TGTGCCAGCAGCTTAAGGGCAGGGTCTGGGGCCAACGTCCTGACTTTC. Protein product: CASSLRAGSGANVLTF.

The gene calls are TRBV7-3 and TRBJ2-2; D may correspond to TRBD1 or TRBD2 (5 bases each). Looked up from germline, CDR1 is SGHTA and CDR2 is FQGTGA. The CDR3 is 15 amino acids. V lost 5 bases and J lost 5, with 15 bases in between. In nucleotides, the CDR3 is TGTGCCAGCAGCCGTGGGACCCAAGGGACCGGGGAGCTGTTTTTT. Its translation: CASSRGTQGTGELFF.

This clonotype was seen a handful of times. V gene TRBV6-4 combines with J gene TRBJ2-1, with 7 bases aligning to TRBD2. From germline, CDR1 is MRHNA and CDR2 SNTAGT. There are 16 residues in the CDR3. The J segment lost 2 bases and the V segment lost 3 bases, leaving 7 bases of the junction unmatched. CDR3 residues: CASSDRASGTYNEQFF. Here the CDR3 DNA reads TGTGCCAGCAGTGATAGGGCTAGCGGCACCTACAATGAGCAGTTCTTC.

This clonotype was counted between two and nine times. This CDR3 reads CASSYSGGQGGELFF. The DNA for the CDR3 is TGTGCCAGCAGTTATAGCGGGGGCCAGGGCGGGGAGCTGTTTTTT. The chain employs TRBV6-2 or TRBV6-3 and TRBJ2-2; TRBD2 agrees at 9 bases. V trimming: 3 bases; J trimming: 7 bases; junction bases outside the gene matches: 6. From germline, CDR1 is MNHEY and CDR2 SVGEGT. The CDR3 length is 15 residues.

CDR3 bases: TGTGCCAGCACCTTTGGGCCGGGGCAGGGGGGCAATGAGCAGTTCTTC. This encodes CASTFGPGQGGNEQFF. This sequence joins TRBV12-3 or TRBV12-4 and TRBJ2-1; the D gene is possibly TRBD1 (7 bases). This CDR3 contains 16 residues. V lost 7 bases, J lost 6 bases, and 22 bases lay in between.

V usage is TRBV6-1 and J usage is TRBJ2-1; D ambiguous. This CDR3 is 13 amino acids long. Germline CDR1 MNHNS, CDR2 SASEGT. Trimming pared 6 bases from V and 5 bases from J, leaving 11 bases between. The CDR3 nucleotides read TGTGCCAGCAGAGAATCCTCGGACAATGAGCAGTTCTTC. It encodes CASRESSDNEQFF.

This clonotype was recorded at least ten times. The V and J genes are TRBV7-8 and TRBJ1-2; weak D call: TRBD1 (5 bases). Per the germline V gene, CDR1 is SGHVS and CDR2 is FQNEAQ. This CDR3 region has 14 residues. Trimming cost V 5 bases and J 5 bases, with 15 bases left between them. The CDR3 protein is CASSQLGGSYGYTF. The CDR3 nucleotides are TGTGCCAGCAGCCAACTGGGGGGATCTTATGGCTACACCTTC.

This clonotype has at least ten counts. This sequence joins TRBV7-2 and TRBJ2-2; D not certain. V was cut by 5 bases and J by 6 bases, with 16 bases left in between. Germline loops: CDR1 SGHTA, CDR2 FQGNSA. This CDR3 comprises 15 residues. The DNA of the CDR3 is TGTGCCAGCAGCCGCGAGTGGGTGGGCGCCGGGGAGCTGTTTTTT. Its translation is CASSREWVGAGELFF.

The chain links TRBV7-6 to TRBJ1-1; no reliable D call. CDR1 is SGHVS, CDR2 FNYEAQ, per germline. V was trimmed by 7 bases and J by 4 bases, leaving 10 bases between them. The CDR3 has 12 residues. CDR3 bases: TGTGCCAGCAACTCCCGGCTCACTGAAGCTTTCTTT. As protein: CASNSRLTEAFF.

The CDR3 nucleotides read TGTGCCAGCAGCAACCAAGGGAGCTCCTACGAGCAGTACTTC. It specifies CASSNQGSSYEQYF. J is TRBJ2-7 and V is TRBV27; D may be TRBD2 (5 bases). Germline CDR1 MNHEY, CDR2 SMNVEV (reference sequence). The CDR3 has 14 amino acids. V lost 6 bases, J lost 0 bases, and 12 bases lay in between.

The table lists this clonotype with many counts. The chain uses TRBV7-2 and TRBJ2-5; the D call may be TRBD1 or TRBD2 (6 bases each). Trimming took 4 bases from V and 9 from J, leaving 18 bases between them. Germline V CDR1 and CDR2: SGHTA, FQGNSA. The CDR3 runs to 14 residues. The CDR3 DNA follows: TGTGCCAGCAGCTCGAGTGTACTTAGGGGGGCCCAGTACTTC. This translates into CASSSSVLRGAQYF.

The chain couples TRBV20-1 to TRBJ2-7; the D is unclear. Germline V CDR1 and CDR2: DFQATT, SNEGSKA (reference sequence). The CDR3 length is 12 residues. Trimming took 2 bases from V and 1 from J, leaving 6 bases between them. The CDR3 sequence: CSARPQSYEQYF. CDR3 nucleotides: TGCAGTGCTAGACCCCAGTCCTACGAGCAGTACTTC.

This sequence joins TRBV7-2 and TRBJ1-6; a weak D match, TRBD1 (5 bases). This CDR3 has 15 residues. Trimming took 1 base from V and 5 from J, leaving 9 bases between them. Germline CDR1 and CDR2: SGHTA and FQGNSA. CDR3 region: CASSLGSRDNSPLHF. CDR3 DNA sequence: TGTGCCAGCAGCTTAGGGTCCAGGGATAATTCACCCCTCCACTTT.

At least ten counts were recorded for this clonotype. The V gene is TRBV20-1, the J gene TRBJ2-3; the match to TRBD2 covers 10 bases. Trimming cost V 1 base and J 2 bases; bases outside gene matches: 9. From germline, CDR1 is DFQATT and CDR2 SNEGSKA (reference sequence). CDR3 length: 17 amino acids. The CDR3: CSARGGSGTSVTDTQYF. CDR3 in DNA: TGCAGTGCTAGAGGGGGTTCCGGGACTAGCGTCACAGATACGCAGTATTTT.

This clonotype was seen many times. This chain connects TRBV4-1 to TRBJ2-7; the D gene is possibly TRBD1 (6 bases). The V gene lost 1 base and the J gene lost 0 bases, with 19 bases spanning the gap. Per germline, CDR1 MGHRA and CDR2 YSYEKL. The CDR3 spans 18 residues. The CDR3, as DNA: TGCGCCAGCAGCCAAGGACCTAAACCGAGACAGGCCTCCTACGAGCAGTACTTC. Translation gives CASSQGPKPRQASYEQYF.

In its sample, this clonotype was seen many times. The genes are TRBV4-1 and TRBJ1-2; weak D call: TRBD1 (5 bases). The V and J ends lost 6 bases and 6 bases respectively, with 17 bases between them. The CDR3 extends over 14 amino acids. The germline CDR1 and CDR2 sequences are MGHRA and YSYEKL. CDR3 bases: TGCGCCAGCAGACCTCTAGGGGTTCGGGATGGCTACACCTTC. It encodes CASRPLGVRDGYTF.

This clonotype was picked up a small number of times. The chain is built from TRBV9 and TRBJ1-1, with 9 bases identical to TRBD1. Germline CDR1 reads SGDLS; CDR2 reads YYNGEE. V lost 3 bases and J lost 1; bases outside the gene matches: 1. CDR3 size: 14 residues. CDR3: CASSEGQGNTEAFF. The CDR3 DNA sequence: TGTGCCAGCAGCGAGGGACAGGGGAACACTGAAGCTTTCTTT. Full variable domain (missing parts from reference TRBV9 and TRBJ1-1): DSGVTQTPKHLITATGQRVTLRCSPRSGDLSVYWYQQSLDQGLQFLIQYYNGEERAKGNILERFSAQQFPDLHSELNLSSLELGDSALYFCASSEGQGNTEAFFGQGTRLTVV.

This clonotype was seen a handful of times. The chain links TRBV20-1 to TRBJ2-7; no definite D call. Germline V gives CDR1 DFQATT, CDR2 SNEGSKA (reference sequence). CDR3 length equals 14 residues. V shed 2 bases and J shed 0 bases, with 11 bases lying between them. The DNA of the CDR3 is TGCAGTGCTAGACGGACGCCTAGCTCCTACGAGCAGTACTTC. Translation gives CSARRTPSSYEQYF.

V gene TRBV19 combines with J gene TRBJ2-1; D gene unclear. The germline V gene has CDR1 LNHDA and CDR2 SQIVND (reference sequence). The CDR3 is 15 residues long. Deletions cut 5 bases from V and 4 bases from J, with 15 bases between. The CDR3 sequence: CASSFGPQYYNEQFF. The CDR3 DNA is TGTGCCAGTAGTTTCGGACCCCAGTATTACAATGAGCAGTTCTTC.

As regards this clonotype: At one end, the junction sequence differs from germline, possibly due to a read error. The chain carries TRBV5-4 and TRBJ2-2; 8 nucleotides match TRBD1. Germline-derived CDR1 and CDR2 are SGHNT and YYREEE (reference sequence). The CDR3 extends over 16 amino acids. The CDR3 DNA reads TGTGCCAGCAGAGATGGACAGGGACGGGTCACCAGGGAGCTGTTTTTT. Translating it yields CASRDGQGRVTRELFF.

This clonotype was counted at least ten times. The rearrangement uses TRBV7-2 and TRBJ2-3; 10 nucleotides align to TRBD2. The germline CDR1 and CDR2 sequences are SGHTA and FQGNSA. Unmatched junction bases numbered 6, after V lost 3 bases and J lost 6 bases. This CDR3 contains 15 residues. The chain's CDR3 is CASSFYSGGMDTQYF. CDR3 sequence (DNA): TGTGCCAGCAGCTTTTATAGCGGGGGGATGGATACGCAGTATTTT.